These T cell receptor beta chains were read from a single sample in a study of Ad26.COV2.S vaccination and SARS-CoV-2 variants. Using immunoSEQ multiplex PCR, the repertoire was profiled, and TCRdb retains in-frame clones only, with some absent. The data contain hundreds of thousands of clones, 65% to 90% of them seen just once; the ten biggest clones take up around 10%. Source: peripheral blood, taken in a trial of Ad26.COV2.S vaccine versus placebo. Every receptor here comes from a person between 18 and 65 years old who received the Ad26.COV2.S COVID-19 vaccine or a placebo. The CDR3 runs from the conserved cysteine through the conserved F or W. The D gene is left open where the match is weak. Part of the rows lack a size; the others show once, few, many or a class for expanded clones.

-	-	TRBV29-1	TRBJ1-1	CSVVPRNTEAFF	TGCAGCGTTGTTCCCAGGAACACTGAAGCTTTCTTT
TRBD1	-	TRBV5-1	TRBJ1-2	CASSPGRTGDGYTF	TGCGCCAGCAGCCCCGGACGGACAGGGGATGGCTACACCTTC
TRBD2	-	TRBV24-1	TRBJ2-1	CATSANRLAGPTRSSYNEQFF	TGTGCCACCAGTGCAAATAGACTAGCGGGACCTACTAGGAGCTCCTACAATGAGCAGTTCTTC
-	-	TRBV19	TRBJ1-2	CASQLAGSAYGYTF	TGTGCCAGTCAGTTGGCAGGGTCTGCCTATGGCTACACCTTC
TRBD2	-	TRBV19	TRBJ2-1	CASSILAGGGYNEQFF	TGTGCCAGTAGTATACTAGCGGGAGGGGGTTACAATGAGCAGTTCTTC
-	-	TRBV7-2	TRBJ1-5	CASSPGVRGGQPQHF	TGTGCCAGCAGCCCCGGGGTTCGCGGGGGGCAGCCCCAGCATTTT
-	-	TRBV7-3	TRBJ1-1	CASSPTDGDTEAFF	TGTGCCAGCAGCCCAACGGACGGTGACACTGAAGCTTTCTTT
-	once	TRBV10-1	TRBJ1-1	CASSEGGPPNTEAFF	TGCGCCAGCAGTGAGGGGGGACCGCCGAACACTGAAGCTTTCTTT
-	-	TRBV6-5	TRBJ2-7	CASKTLQSSYEQYF	TGTGCCAGCAAGACCCTACAGAGCTCCTACGAGCAGTACTTC
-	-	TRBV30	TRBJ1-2	CAWSGHPNNYGYTF	TGTGCCTGGAGTGGACACCCAAATAACTATGGCTACACCTTC